Included here is one TCR beta chain sequence, with context. This specimen comes from a study of blood T cell repertoires in COVID-19. Study in general: COVID-19 samples from acute and convalescent phases originated in the United States, Italy and Spain. T cells, B-cell-depleted T cells, or PBMCs provided the cDNA or gDNA that served as material.

The germline V gene encodes CDR1 SGDLS and CDR2 YYNGEE. Trimming took 5 bases from V and 7 from J, leaving 15 bases between them. This CDR3 has 13 amino acids. Authors' methods: Amplification from reference gene primers served as the basis for estimated nucleated cell counts. The table came from immunoSEQ multiplex PCR; TCRdb's copy has only in-frame clones and leaves some out. V, J and clone size derive from that table, while D and trimming were established from the DNA sequence. The data show 5,000 to 6,000 clones, with roughly nine tenths seen just once and roughly 17% held by the top ten. This chain links TRBV9 with TRBJ1-2, with D perhaps TRBD1 (6 bases). Source material: peripheral blood. This TCR was recovered from a human donor in a cohort sampled during active COVID-19. CDR3 protein: CASSESGGFGYTF. CDR3 in DNA: TGTGCCAGCAGTGAATCGGGGGGCTTTGGCTACACCTTC.